This T cell receptor (beta chain) was profiled in a study of breast tumors, draining lymph nodes, adjacent tissues. Study-level points and caveats: Luminal-like breast cancer showed significantly greater tumor-nontumor repertoire similarity than basal-like breast cancer did.

Comment on this clonotype: Its antigen is unknown.

Axillary draining lymph nodes of breast cancer patients supplied the node samples. This CDR3 is built from 15 residues. Per germline, CDR1 DFQATT and CDR2 SNEGSKA (reference sequence). The V end lost 2 bases, the J end lost 5 bases, and 18 bases lay between the germline ends. TCRdb re-derived calls from the multiplex PCR reads in MiXCR, one entry per CDR3 protein. The table lists 200,000 to 250,000 distinct CDR3 sequences, under 40% of them singletons, with 3% to 4% in the top ten. This chain links TRBV20-1 with TRBJ1-2, with TRBD1 as a possible D gene (5 bases). Sequenced sample: axillary lymph node tissue. This sequence was found in a female donor with breast cancer. Some clones in this sample may be carry-over from other donors' samples. In DNA, the CDR3 is TGCAGTGCTAGATTGGGGCAGGGACCCGTTTATGGCTACACCTTC. Its protein is CSARLGQGPVYGYTF.